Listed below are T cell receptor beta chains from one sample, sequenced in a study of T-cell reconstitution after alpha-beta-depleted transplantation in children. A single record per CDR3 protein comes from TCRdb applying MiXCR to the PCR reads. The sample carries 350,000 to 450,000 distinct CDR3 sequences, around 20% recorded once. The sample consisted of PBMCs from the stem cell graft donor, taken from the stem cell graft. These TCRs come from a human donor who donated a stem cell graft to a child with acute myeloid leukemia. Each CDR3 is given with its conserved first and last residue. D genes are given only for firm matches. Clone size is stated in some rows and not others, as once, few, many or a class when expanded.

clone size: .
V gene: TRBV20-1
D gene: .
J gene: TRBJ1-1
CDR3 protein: CSAEQATGAEAFF
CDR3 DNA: TGCAGTGCTGAACAGGCTACGGGCGCTGAAGCTTTCTTT

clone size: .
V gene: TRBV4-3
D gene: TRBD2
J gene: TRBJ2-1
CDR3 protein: CASSQDRRTSFNEQFF
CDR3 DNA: TGCGCCAGCAGCCAAGATAGGAGGACTAGCTTCAATGAGCAGTTCTTC

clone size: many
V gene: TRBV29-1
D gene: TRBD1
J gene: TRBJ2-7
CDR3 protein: CSAGTGGNYEQYF
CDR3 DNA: TGCAGCGCCGGGACAGGGGGTAACTACGAGCAGTACTTC

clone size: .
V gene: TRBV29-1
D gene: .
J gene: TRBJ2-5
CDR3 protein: CSVTAWDQETQYF
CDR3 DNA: TGCAGCGTAACTGCATGGGATCAAGAGACCCAGTACTTC

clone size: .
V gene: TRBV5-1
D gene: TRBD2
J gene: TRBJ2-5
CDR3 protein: CASSLAGRAQETQYF
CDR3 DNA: TGCGCCAGCAGCTTGGCGGGGAGGGCCCAAGAGACCCAGTACTTC

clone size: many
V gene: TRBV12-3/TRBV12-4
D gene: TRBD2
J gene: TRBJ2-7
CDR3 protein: CASSLSSGRSRHEQYF
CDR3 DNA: TGTGCCAGCAGTTTGTCTAGCGGGAGAAGTAGGCACGAGCAGTACTTC

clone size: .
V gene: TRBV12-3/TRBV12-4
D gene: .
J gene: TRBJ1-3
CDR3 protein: CASSGHGEIGNTIYF
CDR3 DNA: TGTGCCAGCAGTGGTCACGGGGAGATAGGAAACACCATATATTTT

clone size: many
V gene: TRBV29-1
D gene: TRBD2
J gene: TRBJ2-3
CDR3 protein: CSVDRSGRPPTDTQYF
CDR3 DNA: TGCAGCGTTGATCGTAGCGGGAGGCCCCCCACAGATACGCAGTATTTT

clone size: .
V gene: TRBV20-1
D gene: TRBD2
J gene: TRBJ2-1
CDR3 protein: CSARGVGAGGPSSYNEQFF
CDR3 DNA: TGCAGTGCTAGGGGAGTTGGGGCGGGAGGGCCAAGCTCCTACAATGAGCAGTTCTTC

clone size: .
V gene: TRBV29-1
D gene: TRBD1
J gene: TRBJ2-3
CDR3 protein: CSVDDRDRGSDTQYF
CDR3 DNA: TGCAGCGTTGATGACCGGGACAGGGGGTCAGATACGCAGTATTTT

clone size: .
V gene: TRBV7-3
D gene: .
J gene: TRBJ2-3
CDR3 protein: CASSRGRVQGADTQYF
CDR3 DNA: TGTGCCAGCAGCCGAGGGCGTGTACAGGGTGCAGATACGCAGTATTTT

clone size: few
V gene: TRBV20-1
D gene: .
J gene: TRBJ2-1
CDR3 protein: CSASFPSSYNEQFF
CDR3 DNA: TGCAGTGCTAGCTTCCCGAGCTCCTACAATGAGCAGTTCTTC

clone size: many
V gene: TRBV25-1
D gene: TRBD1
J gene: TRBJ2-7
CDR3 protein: CASSDRGKYEQYF
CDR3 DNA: TGTGCCAGCAGTGACAGGGGGAAATACGAGCAGTACTTC

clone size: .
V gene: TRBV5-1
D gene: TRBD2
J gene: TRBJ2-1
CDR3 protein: CASSIDPFFSGRANYNEQFF
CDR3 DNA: TGCGCCAGCAGCATCGACCCCTTCTTTAGCGGGAGGGCCAATTACAATGAGCAGTTCTTC

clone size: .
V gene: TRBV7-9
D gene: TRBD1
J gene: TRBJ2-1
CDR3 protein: CASSLPPKTTGAEQFF
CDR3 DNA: TGTGCCAGCAGCTTACCCCCGAAAACCACAGGGGCTGAGCAGTTCTTC

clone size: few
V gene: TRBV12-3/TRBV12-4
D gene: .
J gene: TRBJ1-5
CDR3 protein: CASTLQPDSNQPQHF
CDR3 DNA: TGTGCCAGCACCCTCCAACCCGATAGCAATCAGCCCCAGCATTTT

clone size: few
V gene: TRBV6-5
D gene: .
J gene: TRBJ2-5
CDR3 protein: CASSLQGGEETQYF
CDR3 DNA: TGTGCCAGCAGTCTACAGGGTGGGGAAGAGACCCAGTACTTC

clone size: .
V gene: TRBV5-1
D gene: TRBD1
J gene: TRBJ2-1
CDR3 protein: CASSSTGTGEQFF
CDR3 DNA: TGCGCCAGCAGCTCAACCGGGACAGGGGAGCAGTTCTTC

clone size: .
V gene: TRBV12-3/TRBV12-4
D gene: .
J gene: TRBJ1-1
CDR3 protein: CASSPAGRNTEAFF
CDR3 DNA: TGTGCCAGCAGCCCGGCGGGGAGGAACACTGAAGCTTTCTTT

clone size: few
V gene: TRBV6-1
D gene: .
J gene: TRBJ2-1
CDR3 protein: CASSPRWGSNEQFF
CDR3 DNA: TGTGCCAGCAGTCCTCGGTGGGGATCCAATGAGCAGTTCTTC

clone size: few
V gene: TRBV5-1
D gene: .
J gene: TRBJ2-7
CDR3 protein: CASSLFYREVGLAYEQYF
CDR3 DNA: TGCGCCAGCAGCTTGTTTTACAGGGAGGTGGGACTGGCCTACGAGCAGTACTTC

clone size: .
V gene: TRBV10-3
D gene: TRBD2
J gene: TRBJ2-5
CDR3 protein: CAISAGLVQETQYF
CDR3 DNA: TGTGCCATCAGTGCCGGACTAGTACAAGAGACCCAGTACTTC

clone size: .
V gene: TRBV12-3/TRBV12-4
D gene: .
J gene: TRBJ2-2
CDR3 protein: CASTYPGTLNTGELFF
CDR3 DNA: TGTGCCAGCACTTACCCCGGGACACTTAACACCGGGGAGCTGTTTTTT

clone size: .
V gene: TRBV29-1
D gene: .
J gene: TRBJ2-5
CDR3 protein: CSVGAGTPETQYF
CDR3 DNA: TGCAGCGTTGGGGCGGGAACCCCAGAGACCCAGTACTTC

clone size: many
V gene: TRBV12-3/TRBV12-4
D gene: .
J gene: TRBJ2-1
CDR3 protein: CASRAENYNEQFF
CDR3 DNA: TGTGCCAGCAGGGCGGAAAACTACAATGAGCAGTTCTTC

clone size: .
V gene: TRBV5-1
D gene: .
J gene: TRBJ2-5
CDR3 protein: CASSLVPGRETQYF
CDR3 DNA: TGCGCCAGCAGCTTGGTTCCGGGGCGGGAGACCCAGTACTTC

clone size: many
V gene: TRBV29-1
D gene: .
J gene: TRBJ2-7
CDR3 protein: CSVEDGDNTRPYEQYF
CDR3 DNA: TGCAGCGTTGAAGATGGAGACAACACCCGTCCGTACGAGCAGTACTTC

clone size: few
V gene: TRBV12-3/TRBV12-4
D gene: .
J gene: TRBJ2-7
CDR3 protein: CASSFPGPEQYF
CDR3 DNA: TGTGCCAGCAGTTTTCCAGGGCCCGAGCAGTACTTC

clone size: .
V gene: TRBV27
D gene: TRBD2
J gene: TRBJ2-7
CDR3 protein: CASRIAGGSSYEQYF
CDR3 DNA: TGTGCCAGCCGGATAGCGGGAGGCAGCTCCTACGAGCAGTACTTC

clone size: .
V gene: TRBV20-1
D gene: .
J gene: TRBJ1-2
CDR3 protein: CSAPPGTSLDYGYTF
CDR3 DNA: TGCAGTGCCCCCCCGGGTACATCTCTCGACTATGGCTACACCTTC

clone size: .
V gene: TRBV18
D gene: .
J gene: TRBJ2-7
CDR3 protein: CASSPSRGEQYF
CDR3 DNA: TGTGCCAGCTCACCATCCAGGGGCGAGCAGTACTTC

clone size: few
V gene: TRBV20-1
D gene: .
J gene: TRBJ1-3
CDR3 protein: CSARGVAGNTIYF
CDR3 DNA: TGCAGTGCTAGAGGGGTCGCTGGAAACACCATATATTTT

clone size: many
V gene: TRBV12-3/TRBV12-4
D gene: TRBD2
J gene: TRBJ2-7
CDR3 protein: CASSLAGAGVYEQYF
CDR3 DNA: TGTGCCAGCAGTTTAGCGGGTGCGGGAGTCTACGAGCAGTACTTC

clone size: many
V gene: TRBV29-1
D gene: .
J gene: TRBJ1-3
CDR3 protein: CSVERGVSGNTIYF
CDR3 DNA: TGCAGCGTTGAGAGGGGAGTCTCTGGAAACACCATATATTTT

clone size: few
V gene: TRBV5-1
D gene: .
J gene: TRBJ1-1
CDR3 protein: CASRLRGDGGTEAFF
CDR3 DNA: TGCGCCAGCAGGCTTAGGGGTGATGGTGGGACTGAAGCTTTCTTT

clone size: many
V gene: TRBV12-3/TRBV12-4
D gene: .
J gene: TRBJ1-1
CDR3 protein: CASSLGSNTEAFF
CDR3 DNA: TGTGCCAGCAGTTTGGGGTCTAACACTGAAGCTTTCTTT

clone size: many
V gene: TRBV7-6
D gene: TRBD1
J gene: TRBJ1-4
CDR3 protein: CASSSGGQGANEKLFF
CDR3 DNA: TGTGCCAGCAGCTCAGGAGGACAGGGCGCTAATGAAAAACTGTTTTTT

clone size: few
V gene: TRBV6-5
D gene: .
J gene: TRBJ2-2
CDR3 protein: CASSYHGGGGTGELFF
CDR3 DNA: TGTGCCAGCAGTTACCACGGGGGAGGGGGCACCGGGGAGCTGTTTTTT

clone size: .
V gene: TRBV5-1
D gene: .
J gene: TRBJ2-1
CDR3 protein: CASYLNRDTAYNEPFF
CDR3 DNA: TGCGCCAGCTATTTAAACCGGGACACGGCTTACAATGAGCCGTTCTTC

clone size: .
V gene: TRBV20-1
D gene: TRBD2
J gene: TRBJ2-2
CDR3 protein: CCTRASGRLGGTGELFF
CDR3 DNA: TGCTGTACTCGGGCTAGCGGGAGACTTGGTGGGACCGGGGAGCTGTTTTTT

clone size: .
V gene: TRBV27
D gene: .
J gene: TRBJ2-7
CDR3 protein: CASSLRLGSYEQYF
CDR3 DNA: TGTGCCAGCAGTTTAAGGCTCGGGTCGTACGAGCAGTACTTC

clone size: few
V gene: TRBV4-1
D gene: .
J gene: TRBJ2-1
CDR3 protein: CASSQSSNFRYGEQFF
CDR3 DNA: TGCGCCAGCAGCCAAAGTTCCAATTTTCGGTACGGTGAGCAGTTCTTC

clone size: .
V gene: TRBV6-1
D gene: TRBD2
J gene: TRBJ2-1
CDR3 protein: CASSPVLAGGGNEQFF
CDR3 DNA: TGTGCCAGCAGTCCCGTCCTAGCGGGAGGGGGCAATGAGCAGTTCTTC

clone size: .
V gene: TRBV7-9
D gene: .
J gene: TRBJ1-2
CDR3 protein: CASSFSDGYTF
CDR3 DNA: TGTGCCAGCAGCTTTAGTGATGGCTACACCTTC

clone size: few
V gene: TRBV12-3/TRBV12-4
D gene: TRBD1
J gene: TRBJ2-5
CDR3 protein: CASRPRDRAFQETQYF
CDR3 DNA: TGTGCCAGCAGGCCTAGGGACAGGGCCTTTCAAGAGACCCAGTACTTC

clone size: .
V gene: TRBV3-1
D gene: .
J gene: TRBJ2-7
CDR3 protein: CASSQVDSFGEQYF
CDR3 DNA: TGTGCCAGCAGCCAAGTCGACTCCTTCGGCGAGCAGTACTTC

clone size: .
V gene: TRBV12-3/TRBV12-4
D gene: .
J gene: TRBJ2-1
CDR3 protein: CASWDSTYSNEQFF
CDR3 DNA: TGTGCCAGCTGGGATAGCACCTATTCCAATGAGCAGTTCTTC

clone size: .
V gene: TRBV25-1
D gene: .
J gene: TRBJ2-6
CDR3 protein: CASSDRRIISGANVLTF
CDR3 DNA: TGTGCCAGCAGTGACCGACGGATTATCTCTGGGGCCAACGTCCTGACTTTC